This TCR beta chain was documented in a study of blood T cell repertoires in COVID-19. Across the whole study: Material from acute and convalescent COVID-19 was sourced from the United States, Italy and Spain.

V was pared by 8 bases and J by 0 bases, with 20 bases between. The CDR3 totals 17 residues. Germline V gene sequence: CDR1 KGHSH, CDR2 LQKENI. Produced via immunoSEQ multiplex PCR; TCRdb's table is partial and in-frame only. The profile covers 320,000 or so clones, with around 85% appearing a single time and 1.9% taken by the ten largest. This TCR came from a woman in her thirties who had been exposed to COVID-19. The V gene is TRBV18, the J gene TRBJ1-3; D is unresolved. The sample taken for sequencing was PBMCs or T cells enriched from blood (not recorded which). The CDR3 loop is CASRASGGTFSGNTIYF. CDR3 DNA sequence: TGTGCCAGCCGAGCGTCGGGTGGAACTTTCTCTGGAAACACCATATATTTT.